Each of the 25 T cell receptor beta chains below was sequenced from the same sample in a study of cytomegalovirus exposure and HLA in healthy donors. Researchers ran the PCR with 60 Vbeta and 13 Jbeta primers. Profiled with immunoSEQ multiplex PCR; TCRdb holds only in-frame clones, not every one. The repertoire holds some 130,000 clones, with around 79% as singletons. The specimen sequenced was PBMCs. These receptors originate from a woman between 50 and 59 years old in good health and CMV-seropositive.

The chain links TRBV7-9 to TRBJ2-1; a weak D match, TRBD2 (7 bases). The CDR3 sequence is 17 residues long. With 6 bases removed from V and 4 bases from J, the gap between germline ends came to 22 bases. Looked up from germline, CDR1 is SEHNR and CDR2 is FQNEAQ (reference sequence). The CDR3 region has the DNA TGTGCCAGCAGTTTCAGCGGTCGGGGGGCCTGGTACAATGAGCAGTTCTTC. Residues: CASSFSGRGAWYNEQFF. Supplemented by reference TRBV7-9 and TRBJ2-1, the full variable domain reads DTGVSQNPRHKITKRGQNVTFRCDPISEHNRLYWYRQTLGQGPEFLTYFQNEAQLEKSRLLSDRFSAERPKGSFSTLEIQRTEQGDSAMYLCASSFSGRGAWYNEQFFGPGTRLTVL.

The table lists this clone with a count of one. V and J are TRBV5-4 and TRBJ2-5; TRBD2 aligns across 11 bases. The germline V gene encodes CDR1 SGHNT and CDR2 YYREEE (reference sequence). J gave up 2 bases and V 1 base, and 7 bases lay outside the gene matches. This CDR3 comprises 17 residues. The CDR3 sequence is CASSLSSGGPTQETQYF. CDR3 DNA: TGTGCCAGCAGCTTGTCTAGCGGGGGGCCCACTCAAGAGACCCAGTACTTC.

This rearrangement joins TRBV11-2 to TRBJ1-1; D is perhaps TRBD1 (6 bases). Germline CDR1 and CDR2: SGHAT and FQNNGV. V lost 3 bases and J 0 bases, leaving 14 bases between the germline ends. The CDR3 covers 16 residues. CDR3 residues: CASSFPSWGLNTEAFF. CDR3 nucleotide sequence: TGTGCCAGCAGCTTCCCATCCTGGGGGCTGAACACTGAAGCTTTCTTT.

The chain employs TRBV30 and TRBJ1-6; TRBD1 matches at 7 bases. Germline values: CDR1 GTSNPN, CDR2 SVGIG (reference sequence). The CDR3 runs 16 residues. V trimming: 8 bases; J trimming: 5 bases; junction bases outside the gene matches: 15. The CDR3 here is CAGARDSLLNNSPLHF. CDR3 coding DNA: TGTGCCGGGGCCCGGGACAGTTTATTAAATAATTCACCCCTCCACTTT.

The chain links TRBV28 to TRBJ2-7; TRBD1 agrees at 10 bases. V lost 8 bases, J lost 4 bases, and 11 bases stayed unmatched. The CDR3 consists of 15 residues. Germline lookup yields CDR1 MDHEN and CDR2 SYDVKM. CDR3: CASLAGTGAKYEQYF. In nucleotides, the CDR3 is TGTGCCAGCCTCGCCGGGACAGGGGCCAAATACGAGCAGTACTTC.

The CDR3 protein is CASSLQGISNQPQHF. The CDR3 DNA reads TGTGCCAGCAGCTTGCAGGGAATCAGCAATCAGCCCCAGCATTTT. This chain connects TRBV11-2 to TRBJ1-5, with D perhaps TRBD1 (5 bases). Germline-derived CDR1 and CDR2 are SGHAT and FQNNGV. The CDR3 is made up of 15 amino acids. V was cut by 3 bases and J by 1 base, with 10 bases left in between. The full variable domain, in which reference TRBV11-2 and TRBJ1-5 provide the parts outside the CDR3, is EAGVAQSPRYKIIEKRQSVAFWCNPISGHATLYWYQQILGQGPKLLIQFQNNGVVDDSQLPKDRFSAERLKGVDSTLKIQPAKLEDSAVYLCASSLQGISNQPQHFGDGTRLSIL.

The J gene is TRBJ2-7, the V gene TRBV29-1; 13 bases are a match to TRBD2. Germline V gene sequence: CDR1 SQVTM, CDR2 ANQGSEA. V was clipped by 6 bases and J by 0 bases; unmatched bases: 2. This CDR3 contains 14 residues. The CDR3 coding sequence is TGCAGCGTCAGGACTAGCGGGGGCTCCTACGAGCAGTACTTC. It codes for CSVRTSGGSYEQYF.

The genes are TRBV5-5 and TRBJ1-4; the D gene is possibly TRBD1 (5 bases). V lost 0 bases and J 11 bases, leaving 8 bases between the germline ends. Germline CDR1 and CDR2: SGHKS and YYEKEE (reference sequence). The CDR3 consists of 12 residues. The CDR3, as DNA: TGTGCCAGCAGCTTGGTGGAGGGGAAACTGTTTTTT. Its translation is CASSLVEGKLFF.

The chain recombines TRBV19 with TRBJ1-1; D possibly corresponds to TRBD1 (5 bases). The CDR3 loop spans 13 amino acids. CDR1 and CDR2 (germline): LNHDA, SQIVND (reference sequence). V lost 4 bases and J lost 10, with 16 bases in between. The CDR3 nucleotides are TGTGCCAGTAGTACCCTAGGGGAGCGGGGAGCTTTCTTT. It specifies CASSTLGERGAFF. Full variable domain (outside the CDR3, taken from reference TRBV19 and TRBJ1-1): DGGITQSPKYLFRKEGQNVTLSCEQNLNHDAMYWYRQDPGQGLRLIYYSQIVNDFQKGDIAEGYSVSREKKESFPLTVTSAQKNPTAFYLCASSTLGERGAFFGQGTRLTVV.

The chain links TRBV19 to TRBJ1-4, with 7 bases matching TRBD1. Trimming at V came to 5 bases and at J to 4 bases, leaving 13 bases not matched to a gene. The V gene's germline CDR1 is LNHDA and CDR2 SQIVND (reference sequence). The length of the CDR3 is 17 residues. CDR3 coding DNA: TGTGCCAGTAGTCTAAATACCCGGGACAGATTTAATGAAAAACTGTTTTTT. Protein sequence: CASSLNTRDRFNEKLFF.

The CDR3 sequence: CASSRGQVAYEQYF. Here the CDR3 DNA reads TGTGCCAGTAGTAGGGGACAGGTTGCCTACGAGCAGTACTTC. The chain combines TRBV19 with TRBJ2-7; 8 bases align to TRBD1. This CDR3 region has 14 residues. Germline V CDR1 and CDR2: LNHDA, SQIVND (reference sequence). Trimming took 4 bases from V and 2 from J; bases not matched to a gene: 4.

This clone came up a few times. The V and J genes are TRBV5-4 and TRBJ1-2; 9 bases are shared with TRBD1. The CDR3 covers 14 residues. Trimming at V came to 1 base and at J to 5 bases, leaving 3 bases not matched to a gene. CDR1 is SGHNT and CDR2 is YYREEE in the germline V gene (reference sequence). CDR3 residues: CASSLTGGGYGYTF. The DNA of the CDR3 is TGTGCCAGCAGCTTGACAGGGGGCGGGTATGGCTACACCTTC.

CDR3 amino acids: CASSFSDRSNTGELFF. The CDR3 DNA sequence: TGCGCCAGCAGCTTTTCGGACAGATCGAACACCGGGGAGCTGTTTTTT. The genes are TRBV5-1 and TRBJ2-2; D is perhaps TRBD1 (6 bases). The CDR3 extends over 16 amino acids. CDR1 is SGHRS and CDR2 is YFSETQ in the germline V gene. The V gene lost 2 bases and the J gene lost 0 bases, with 11 bases spanning the gap.

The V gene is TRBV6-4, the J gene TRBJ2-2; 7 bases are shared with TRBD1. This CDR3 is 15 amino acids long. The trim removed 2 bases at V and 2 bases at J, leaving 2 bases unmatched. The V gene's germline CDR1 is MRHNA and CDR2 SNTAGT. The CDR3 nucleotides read TGTGCCAGCAGTGACAGGGGGCGCAACACCGGGGAGCTGTTTTTT. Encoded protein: CASSDRGRNTGELFF.

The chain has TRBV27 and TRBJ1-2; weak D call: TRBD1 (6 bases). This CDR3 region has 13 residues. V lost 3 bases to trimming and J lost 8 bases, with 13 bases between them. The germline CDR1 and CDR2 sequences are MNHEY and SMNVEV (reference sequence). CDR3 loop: CASSFLGAEGYTF. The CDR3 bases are TGTGCCAGCAGTTTCCTGGGGGCTGAGGGCTACACCTTC.

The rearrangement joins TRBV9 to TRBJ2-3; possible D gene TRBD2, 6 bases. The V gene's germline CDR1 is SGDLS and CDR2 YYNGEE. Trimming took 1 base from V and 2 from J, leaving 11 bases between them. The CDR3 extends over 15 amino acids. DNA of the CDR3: TGTGCCAGCAGCGTAACTGCGGGGTACACAGATACGCAGTATTTT. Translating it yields CASSVTAGYTDTQYF.

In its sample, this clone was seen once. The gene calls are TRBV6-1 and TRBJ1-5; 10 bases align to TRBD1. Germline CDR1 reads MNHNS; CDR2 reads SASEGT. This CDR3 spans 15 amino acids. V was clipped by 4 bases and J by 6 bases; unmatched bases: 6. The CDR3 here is CASSVDRGQSQPQHF. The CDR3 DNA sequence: TGTGCCAGCAGTGTAGACAGGGGGCAGAGTCAGCCCCAGCATTTT.

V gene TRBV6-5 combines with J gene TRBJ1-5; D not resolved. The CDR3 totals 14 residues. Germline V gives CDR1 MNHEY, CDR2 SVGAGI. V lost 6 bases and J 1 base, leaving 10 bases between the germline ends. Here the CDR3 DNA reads TGTGCCAGCAGCCCTCCGGTAAGCAATCAGCCCCAGCATTTT. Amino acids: CASSPPVSNQPQHF.

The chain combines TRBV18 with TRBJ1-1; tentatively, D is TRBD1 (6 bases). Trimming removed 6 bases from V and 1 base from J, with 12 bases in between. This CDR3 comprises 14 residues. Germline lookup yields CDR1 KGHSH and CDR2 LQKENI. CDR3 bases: TGTGCCAGCTCTCAGCAGGGGAAGAACACTGAAGCTTTCTTT. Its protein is CASSQQGKNTEAFF.

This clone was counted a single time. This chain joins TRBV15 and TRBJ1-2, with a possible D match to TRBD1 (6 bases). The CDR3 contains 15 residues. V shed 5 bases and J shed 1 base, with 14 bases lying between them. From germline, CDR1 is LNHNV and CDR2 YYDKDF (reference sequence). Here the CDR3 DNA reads TGTGCCACCAGCGCTTACAGGGATTTTAACTATGGCTACACCTTC. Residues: CATSAYRDFNYGYTF.

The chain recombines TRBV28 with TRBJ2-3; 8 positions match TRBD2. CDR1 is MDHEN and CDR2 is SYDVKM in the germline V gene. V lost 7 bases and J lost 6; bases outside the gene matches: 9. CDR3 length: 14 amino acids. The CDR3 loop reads CASKGAGDRDTQYF. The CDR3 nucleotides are TGTGCCAGCAAAGGAGCGGGGGATCGGGATACGCAGTATTTT.

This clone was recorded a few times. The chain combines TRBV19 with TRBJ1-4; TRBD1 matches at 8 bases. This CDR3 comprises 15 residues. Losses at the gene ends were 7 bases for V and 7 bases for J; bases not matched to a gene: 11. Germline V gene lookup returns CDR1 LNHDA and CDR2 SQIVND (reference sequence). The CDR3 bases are TGTGCCAGTACCTCACCGGGACAGGTGCTTGAAAAACTGTTTTTT. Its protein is CASTSPGQVLEKLFF.

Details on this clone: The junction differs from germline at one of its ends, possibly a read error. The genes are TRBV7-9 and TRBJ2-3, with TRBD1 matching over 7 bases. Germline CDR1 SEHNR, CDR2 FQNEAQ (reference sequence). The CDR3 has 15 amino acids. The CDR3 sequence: CAGSFDRDSTDTQYF. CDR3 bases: TGTGCCGGCAGCTTTGACAGGGATTCTACAGATACGCAGTATTTT.

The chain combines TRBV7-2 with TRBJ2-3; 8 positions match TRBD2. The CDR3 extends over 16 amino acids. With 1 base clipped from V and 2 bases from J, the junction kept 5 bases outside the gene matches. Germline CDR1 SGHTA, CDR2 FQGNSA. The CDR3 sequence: CASSLDPAGATDTQYF. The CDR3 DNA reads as TGTGCCAGCAGCTTAGATCCAGCGGGGGCCACAGATACGCAGTATTTT.

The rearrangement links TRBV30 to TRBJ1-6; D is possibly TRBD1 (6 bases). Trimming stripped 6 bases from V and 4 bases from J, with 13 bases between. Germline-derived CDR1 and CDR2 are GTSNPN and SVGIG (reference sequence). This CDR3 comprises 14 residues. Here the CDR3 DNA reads TGTGCCTGTCCGAGGACAGATTATAATTCACCCCTCCACTTT. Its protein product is CACPRTDYNSPLHF.